This paragraph covers one TCR beta chain sequence. This clone's antigen is unknown. It has no much larger one-base neighbor in the sample; base qualities were not kept. Per the germline V gene, ENHRY is the CDR1 and SYGVKD is the CDR2. Germline trimming: 6 bases from V, 3 bases from J; junction bases outside gene matches: 5. The CDR3 contains 13 residues, cysteine and phenylalanine counted. The sequence is cut down to CDR3 DNA, 39 bases in frame from base 1. The entry originates in a study of T cell responses to AZD1222 COVID-19 vaccine (dated by TCRdb to 2020 to 2022). Context from the whole study: AZD1222 recipients whose second dose came at about 4 weeks and those whose second dose came at about 12 weeks were combined into one group, since spike-specific TCR depth and breadth did not differ between the two schedules. A total of approximately 240 trial participants underwent TCR sequencing, of whom some 210 received two doses of AZD1222 and about 26 received two doses of the MenACWY control vaccine. Trial participants were enrolled into age subgroups of 18-55, 56-69 and 70-plus years, which contained approximately 150, 28 and 58 TCR-sequenced participants, respectively.

The CDR3 regions of human TCRbeta chains were analyzed by immunosequencing. On the authors' methods: TCRs in the repertoires were matched against a reference library of SARS-CoV-2-specific TCRs that had been generated with the MIRA antigen-specificity platform. Breadth was defined as the fraction of unique TCRs that were SARS-CoV-2-associated. Depth was defined as the fraction of total T cells that were SARS-CoV-2-associated. Using the MIRA data, each spike-specific TCR was assigned both to the spike region to which the TCR was reactive and to a CD4 or CD8 class. Log10-transformed breadth and depth values were compared by one-way ANOVA with Sidak's multiple comparisons tests. Here the immuneACCESS table is served through TCRdb, limited to in-frame sequences with V and J called. Missing clones are a known gap in these copies; in checked studies unresolved V genes cover under half, and the rest lacks a known reason. V and J calls and clone size are as listed in that table; D and trimming were resolved from the DNA. The sample data list more than 150,000 clones, and around 89% of these were observed just once. The ten largest make up roughly 6% of the sample.

What this sample's time point label stands for: baseline before first vaccination. Samples from vaccinated people were obtained from the UK trials COV001 and COV002, which included a single-blind randomized controlled phase 2/3 trial of AZD1222 (ChAdOx1 nCoV-19) in healthy adults. Trial participant PBMC samples were collected at day 0 and day 28 after the second dose for TCRbeta chain sequencing. Study-wide conclusions, independent of this receptor: Reportedly, almost half of the unique spike-specific TCRs recognized epitopes lying outside the regions that are mutated in the B.1.351 and B.1.1.7 variants. Because no day 14 peak-response samples were available, repertoires were characterized only after the peak T cell response. The vaccine-associated CD4 TCRs covered the entire spike protein, and the dominant responses fell in regions 160-218 and 743-854. Participants were mostly white British and included more females than males, and it was suggested by the authors that clonal diversity may have been underestimated. A significant rise in spike-specific TCR breadth and depth was observed after two AZD1222 doses relative to day 0 and relative to MenACWY recipients. In the small 56-69-year group, the increase in depth fell short of significance, most likely because of low power. Conclusions about previously exposed vaccinees were limited because only six AZD1222 recipients were SARS-CoV-2 seropositive at baseline.

This sample comprised peripheral blood, obtained on day 0 of AZD1222 vaccination. The V gene is TRBV10-3 and the J gene is TRBJ2-7; a stretch of 7 junction bases matches TRBD1. The source is an adult in good health. The CDR3 has the sequence CAIRRQGLYEQYF. The DNA reads TGTGCCATCAGACGACAGGGCCTCTACGAGCAGTACTTC.